These T cell receptor beta chains were read from a single sample in a study of response to subunit inactivated influenza vaccine. TCRdb re-analysed the RT-PCR reads in MiXCR, keeping a single row per CDR3 protein. The sample comprises around 300,000 distinct CDR3 sequences, 20% to 25% of which are singletons, and around a tenth rests with the top ten. The material was PBMCs from blood, obtained less than 22 months after vaccination. The receptors were gathered from a man in his fifties or sixties who received an inactivated influenza vaccine. The CDR3 runs from the conserved cysteine through the conserved F or W. A D gene is named only where the DNA matches it firmly. Size tells how often a clone was seen (once, few, many) or the class of an expanded clone, and some rows leave it out.

clone_size	v_call	j_call	d_call	cdr3_aa	cdr3_nt
few	TRBV20-1	TRBJ2-3	.	CSAIATMGDTQYF	TGCAGTGCAATCGCTACCATGGGAGATACGCAGTATTTT
.	TRBV5-1	TRBJ2-3	.	CASSSGQGRTSGRTDTQYF	TGCGCCAGCAGCTCCGGACAGGGGAGAACTAGCGGGCGCACAGATACGCAGTATTTT
few	TRBV7-9	TRBJ2-5	.	CASSLAIGGLLETQYF	TGTGCCAGCAGCTTAGCCATCGGGGGATTGTTGGAGACCCAGTACTTC
.	TRBV12-3/TRBV12-4	TRBJ1-5	.	CASSFGAGYQPQHF	.
few	TRBV29-1	TRBJ1-1	.	CSVLGGGPEAFF	TGCAGCGTCCTCGGGGGAGGACCTGAAGCTTTCTTT
few	TRBV27	TRBJ1-1	.	CASSYQAMNTEAFF	TGTGCCAGCAGTTATCAGGCAATGAACACTGAAGCTTTCTTT
.	TRBV7-9	TRBJ1-2	.	CASSSTAGVDYGYTF	TGTGCCAGCAGCTCCACCGCGGGGGTGGACTATGGCTACACCTTC
.	TRBV4-3	TRBJ2-2	TRBD2	CASSHTGTSGRRRELFF	TGCGCCAGCAGCCATACCGGGACTAGCGGGAGAAGGCGGGAGCTGTTTTTT
.	TRBV20-1	TRBJ1-6	.	CSAVNSYNSPLHF	TGCAGTGCCGTTAACTCCTATAATTCACCCCTCCACTTT
.	TRBV9	TRBJ1-5	.	CASSGGEENQPQHF	TGTGCCAGCAGCGGGGGGGAAGAAAATCAGCCCCAGCATTTT
few	TRBV6-2/TRBV6-3	TRBJ1-1	.	CASTSLGGSTEAFF	TGTGCCAGCACCTCCCTTGGCGGCAGCACTGAAGCTTTCTTT
few	TRBV5-1	TRBJ2-1	TRBD2	CASSPRTSGANEQFF	TGCGCCAGCAGCCCCCGGACTAGCGGGGCCAATGAGCAGTTCTTC
once	TRBV7-9	TRBJ2-7	.	CASSLSGRSHEQYF	TGTGCCAGCAGCTTGTCAGGGCGCTCTCACGAGCAGTACTTC
few	TRBV15	TRBJ1-6	TRBD1	CATSRDTGVNNSPLHF	TGTGCCACCAGCAGAGATACAGGGGTCAATAATTCACCCCTCCACTTT
.	TRBV5-5	TRBJ1-6	.	CASSPTRGLNSPLHF	TGTGCCAGCAGCCCAACCAGGGGACTTAATTCACCCCTCCACTTT
few	TRBV7-2	TRBJ1-5	.	CASSLNGNGNQPQHF	TGTGCCAGCAGCTTAAACGGGAACGGCAATCAGCCCCAGCATTTT
.	TRBV6-1	TRBJ2-5	TRBD2	CASSERTSGIRETQYF	TGTGCCAGCAGTGAAAGGACTAGCGGTATAAGAGAGACCCAGTACTTC
.	TRBV27	TRBJ2-7	TRBD2	CASSVREGYEQYF	TGTGCCAGCAGCGTCCGGGAGGGCTACGAGCAGTACTTC
few	TRBV28	TRBJ1-5	.	CAHRQVNSNQPQHF	TGTGCCCACCGACAGGTTAATAGCAATCAGCCCCAGCATTTT
.	TRBV29-1	TRBJ1-1	.	CSVDRQGNTEAFF	TGCAGCGTTGATCGGCAGGGGAACACTGAAGCTTTCTTT
many	TRBV10-3	TRBJ1-2	.	CAISESAGNYGYTF	TGTGCCATCAGTGAGTCTGCGGGGAACTATGGCTACACCTTC
.	TRBV15	TRBJ2-7	.	CATSASTYEQYF	TGTGCCACCAGCGCTTCAACCTACGAGCAGTACTTC
.	TRBV12-3/TRBV12-4	TRBJ1-2	.	CASSLAGGYGYTF	TGTGCCAGCAGTTTAGCAGGGGGCTATGGCTACACCTTC
.	TRBV3-1	TRBJ2-1	.	CASSQGQRMYNEQFF	TGTGCCAGCAGCCAAGGCCAGCGGATGTACAATGAGCAGTTCTTC
many	TRBV18	TRBJ1-5	TRBD1	CASSPTGVGNQPQHF	TGTGCCAGCTCCCCCACAGGGGTTGGCAATCAGCCCCAGCATTTT
.	TRBV20-1	TRBJ1-6	.	CSARAQIGAEPNSPLHF	TGCAGTGCTAGAGCACAAATAGGCGCCGAACCTAATTCACCCCTCCACTTT
once	TRBV4-3	TRBJ2-5	.	CASSQDSFQETQYF	TGCGCCAGCAGCCAAGATTCCTTCCAAGAGACCCAGTACTTC
.	TRBV28	TRBJ2-7	TRBD1	CASSLYRGQRYEQYF	TGTGCCAGCAGTTTATACCGGGGACAGCGCTACGAGCAGTACTTC
few	TRBV7-2	TRBJ2-3	.	CASSLGLVHTQYF	TGTGCCAGCAGCTTGGGGCTAGTGCATACGCAGTATTTT
once	TRBV6-1	TRBJ2-1	.	CASRGDSYNEQFF	TGTGCCAGCCGCGGGGACAGCTACAATGAGCAGTTCTTC
.	TRBV10-3	TRBJ2-2	TRBD2	CAIMPGLAGVGTGELFF	TGTGCCATCATGCCGGGACTAGCGGGAGTCGGCACCGGGGAGCTGTTTTTT
many	TRBV7-9	TRBJ2-2	.	CASSPTIDKPNTGELFF	TGTGCCAGCAGCCCCACAATCGACAAGCCAAACACCGGGGAGCTGTTTTTT
.	TRBV6-2/TRBV6-3	TRBJ1-2	TRBD1	CASSSFRGAYNYGYTF	TGTGCCAGCAGTTCTTTCAGGGGGGCCTACAACTATGGCTACACCTTC
few	TRBV13	TRBJ1-1	TRBD1	CASTTGNTEAFF	TGTGCCAGCACGACAGGGAATACTGAAGCTTTCTTT
few	TRBV12-5	TRBJ2-3	.	CASGPAADTQYF	TGTGCTAGTGGTCCCGCAGCGGATACGCAGTATTTT
.	TRBV20-1	TRBJ2-7	.	CSARVAERQYF	TGCAGTGCTAGAGTGGCGGAGCGGCAGTACTTC
.	TRBV20-1	TRBJ2-7	TRBD1	CSAEGQGYEQYF	TGCAGTGCGGAGGGACAGGGTTACGAGCAGTACTTC
many	TRBV3-1	TRBJ1-1	.	CASGNRNREAFF	TGTGCCAGTGGAAACAGGAATAGGGAAGCTTTCTTT
.	TRBV7-9	TRBJ1-1	.	CASSNRQVGSEAFF	TGTGCCAGCAGTAATAGACAGGTCGGCTCTGAAGCTTTCTTT
.	TRBV19	TRBJ1-1	.	CASSREGHRGFF	TGTGCCAGTAGTAGAGAAGGCCATCGGGGTTTCTTT
.	TRBV6-2/TRBV6-3	TRBJ1-4	.	CASSSSNLFPVEKLFF	TGTGCCAGCAGTTCCTCAAACCTCTTCCCCGTTGAAAAACTGTTTTTT
.	TRBV7-9	TRBJ2-1	.	CASSPGLGGLEQFF	TGTGCCAGCAGCCCCGGTTTGGGGGGTTTGGAGCAGTTCTTC
many	TRBV29-1	TRBJ2-1	TRBD2	CSVEPRGGSSYNEQFF	TGCAGCGTTGAACCCCGGGGCGGGAGCTCCTACAATGAGCAGTTCTTC
few	TRBV5-1	TRBJ2-6	TRBD2	CASSSGLAGAGANVLTF	TGCGCCAGCAGCTCCGGACTAGCGGGAGCTGGGGCCAACGTCCTGACTTTC
.	TRBV7-9	TRBJ1-1	.	CASSSKEYTEAFF	TGTGCCAGCAGCTCCAAGGAGTACACTGAAGCTTTCTTT
few	TRBV15	TRBJ1-2	.	CATSSQNYGYTF	TGTGCCACCAGCAGCCAGAACTATGGCTACACCTTC
.	TRBV7-6	TRBJ2-5	TRBD2	CASSSLAGGMVGETQYF	TGTGCCAGCAGCTCGCTAGCGGGAGGAATGGTTGGAGAGACCCAGTACTTC
once	TRBV5-1	TRBJ2-1	TRBD1	CASSIRQGWHEQFF	TGCGCCAGCAGCATACGACAGGGGTGGCATGAGCAGTTCTTC
few	TRBV20-1	TRBJ2-7	.	CSAYSGLSYEQYF	TGCAGTGCCTATAGCGGACTCTCCTACGAGCAGTACTTC
few	TRBV18	TRBJ2-3	.	CASSKGVNTDTQYF	TGTGCCAGCTCAAAGGGAGTGAACACAGATACGCAGTATTTT
.	TRBV4-3	TRBJ2-3	TRBD2	CASSQGLAGEGTQYF	TGCGCCAGCAGCCAGGGACTAGCGGGGGAGGGTACGCAGTATTTT
.	TRBV29-1	TRBJ1-2	.	CSAKSGDGIYGYTF	TGCAGCGCGAAATCTGGGGACGGGATCTATGGCTACACCTTC
.	TRBV29-1	TRBJ2-7	.	CSVEGLGNSYEQYF	TGCAGCGTTGAAGGACTAGGAAACTCCTACGAGCAGTACTTC
.	TRBV6-1	TRBJ2-7	TRBD1	CASSLLGQGKGGSYEQYF	TGTGCCAGCAGTCTCCTAGGACAGGGAAAAGGGGGATCCTACGAGCAGTACTTC